This is a list of T cell receptor beta chains from one sample in a study of beta chain features in type 1 diabetes. The assay was immunoSEQ multiplex PCR, and TCRdb's table has in-frame clones only and misses some. The sample has around 140,000 clones; roughly 10% are singletons. Input material: central memory CD4+ T cells from blood. The source of these receptors is a man aged 25-45 years with type 1 diabetes. The CDR3 runs from the conserved cysteine through the conserved F or W. The order of the fields is V gene, clone size, J gene, D gene, CDR3 protein, CDR3 DNA. D genes are given only for firm matches. Rows give clone size only sometimes, using once, few, many, or a class for an expanded clone.

>TRBV28|-|TRBJ2-1|TRBD1
CASCTGQGTYNEQFF
TGTGCCAGCTGTACGGGACAGGGGACATACAATGAGCAGTTCTTC
>TRBV7-3|-|TRBJ2-3|-
CASSLDGGRTDTQYF
TGTGCCAGCAGCTTGGACGGGGGGCGCACAGATACGCAGTATTTT
>TRBV9|few|TRBJ2-3|TRBD2
CASSPGGAGEITDTQYF
TGTGCCAGCAGCCCCGGGGGAGCGGGGGAGATAACAGATACGCAGTATTTT
>TRBV20-1|few|TRBJ1-4|-
CSAKGGVKLFF
TGCAGTGCTAAAGGAGGGGTAAAACTGTTTTTT
>TRBV7-8|few|TRBJ1-5|-
CASSLVGGGPNQPQHF
TGTGCCAGCAGCTTAGTGGGGGGGGGTCCCAATCAGCCCCAGCATTTT
>TRBV27|few|TRBJ1-1|-
CASSPRAAGNTEAFF
TGTGCCAGCAGTCCCAGGGCTGCCGGGAACACTGAAGCTTTCTTT
>TRBV9|few|TRBJ2-3|TRBD2
CASSATSGGGDTQYF
TGTGCCAGCAGCGCCACTAGCGGGGGGGGAGATACGCAGTATTTT
>TRBV6-6|-|TRBJ2-1|-
CASTRHGYEQFF
TGTGCCAGCACTCGTCACGGGTATGAGCAGTTCTTC
>TRBV4-1|few|TRBJ1-3|TRBD1
CASSPGGQTGNTIYF
TGCGCCAGCTCGCCAGGGGGCCAAACTGGAAACACCATATATTTT
>TRBV10-3|few|TRBJ2-3|-
CAIRGGSETTDTQYF
TGTGCCATCAGGGGTGGGAGCGAGACCACAGATACGCAGTATTTT
>TRBV15|-|TRBJ2-3|TRBD2
CATSRPSGGKLDTQYF
TGTGCCACCAGCAGGCCTAGCGGGGGGAAATTAGATACGCAGTATTTT